The clone carrying this TCR beta chain was seen only once. In the authors' methods: Amplification of reference gene primers provided the estimated nucleated cell counts. The data were produced by immunoSEQ multiplex PCR, yet TCRdb's version contains in-frame clones alone and is incomplete. The V and J calls and clone size are taken from that table; D and trimming were inferred from the DNA. The sample contains approximately 260,000 clones, under 90% of which appear only once. This record belongs to a study of blood T cell repertoires in COVID-19. Study details: COVID-19 samples collected from the United States, Italy and Spain covered acute and convalescent phases.

Germline V lookup: CDR1 SGHAT, CDR2 FQNNGV. Losses at the gene ends were 6 bases for V and 1 base for J; bases not matched to a gene: 6. CDR3 length equals 15 residues. The TCR comes from a human donor in a cohort sampled during active COVID-19. The sequenced sample consisted of peripheral blood. The chain is built from TRBV11-2 and TRBJ2-7, with 10 bases identical to TRBD2. Written as DNA, the CDR3 is TGTGCCAGCAGAGCCAGCGGGAGGGCTTCCTACGAGCAGTACTTC. Encoded protein: CASRASGRASYEQYF.